The clone carrying this TCR beta chain was recorded once. Its antigen is still unknown. The data stem from a study of cytomegalovirus exposure and HLA in healthy donors. Study information: Clustering assigned about 79% of the approximately 400 genotyped donors to the Caucasian-associated ancestry cluster.

The PCR contained 60 Vbeta and 13 Jbeta primers. Sequencing was performed with immunoSEQ multiplex PCR; in TCRdb, only in-frame clones are kept and a portion is missing. The table shows some 150,000 clones, with around 78% occurring only once. General observations from the study: The authors enumerated over 150 TCR beta chains as linked to cytomegalovirus. TCR beta sequences reportedly predicted most subjects' HLA-A and HLA-B alleles accurately. HLA alleles showed associations with about 15,000 TCR beta sequences in a later analysis, at a 0.05 false discovery rate.

Germline V lookup: CDR1 SEHNR, CDR2 FQNEAQ (reference sequence). The CDR3 totals 14 residues. Trimming shortened V by 5 bases and J by 1 base, and 11 bases separated the two germline ends. The rearrangement joins TRBV7-9 to TRBJ2-5; D perhaps matches TRBD2 (5 bases). Sequencing was done on a sample of PBMCs. This TCR was recovered from a man aged 40-49 years in good health and CMV-seronegative. The CDR3 spells CASSEAGSQETQYF. CDR3 nucleotide sequence: TGTGCCAGCAGCGAGGCGGGTTCCCAAGAGACCCAGTACTTC.